This T cell receptor beta chain comes out of a study of T cell responses to AZD1222 COVID-19 vaccine. Profiled with immunoSEQ multiplex PCR; TCRdb holds only in-frame clones, not every one. In the table there are some 250,000 clones, almost 95% of which are singletons. The V and J ends lost 6 bases and 3 bases, in that order; junction bases with no gene match: 5. Germline V gene lookup returns CDR1 MNHEY and CDR2 SVGEGT. The CDR3 spans 13 residues. The chain couples TRBV6-2 or TRBV6-3 to TRBJ2-7; 7 bases map to TRBD1. The sample was peripheral blood, taken 28 days after the second AZD1222 dose. The TCR comes from an adult who received the AZD1222 COVID-19 vaccine. CDR3 region: CASSGTASYEQYF. The DNA of the CDR3 is TGTGCCAGCAGCGGGACAGCGAGCTACGAGCAGTACTTC.